This T cell receptor (beta chain) was captured in a study of T cell changes during pregnancy in multiple sclerosis. Only in-frame clones appear in the TCRdb table, and some are missing; sequencing was by immunoSEQ multiplex PCR. The table has 20,000 to 25,000 clones, 86% seen once; the top ten hold approximately 13%. Per the germline V gene, CDR1 is SGHTA and CDR2 is FQGTGA. The ends were cut back, 4 bases at V and 3 bases at J, with 5 bases in the middle. This CDR3 comprises 12 residues. The sample consisted of CD8+ T cells from peripheral blood mononuclear cells, taken in the first trimester of pregnancy. The chain combines TRBV7-3 with TRBJ2-3; D is undetermined. This TCR was recovered from a female donor in good health, enrolled as a control in a pregnancy study. This CDR3 reads CASSSTTDTQYF. CDR3 DNA sequence: TGTGCCAGCAGCTCGACTACAGATACGCAGTATTTT.